The 27 T cell receptor beta chains presented below share a single source sample, sequenced in a study of T-cell reconstitution after alpha-beta-depleted transplantation in children. A library of TCRbeta sequences, prepared with unique molecular identifiers, was generated. TCRdb re-called the PCR reads through MiXCR, storing one row per CDR3 protein. Here the sample spans 670,000 or so distinct CDR3 sequences, about an eighth being singletons. This specimen was PBMCs, taken before TCRalphabeta/CD19-depleted stem cell transplant. The receptors stem from a girl aged 2 to 10 with congenital amegakaryocytic thrombocytopenia, due to receive a stem cell transplant.

This clonotype was detected ten times or more. This sequence joins TRBV12-3 or TRBV12-4 and TRBJ1-6; D ambiguous. V shed 4 bases and J shed 9 bases, with 7 bases lying between them. The CDR3 spans 12 residues. CDR3 sequence reads: CASSSGGSPLHF. The DNA of the CDR3 is TGTGCCAGCAGTTCCGGAGGTTCACCCCTCCACTTT.

This clonotype was counted only a few times. The chain carries TRBV11-1 and TRBJ1-1; 7 bases are shared with TRBD1. The J segment lost 1 base and the V segment lost 5 bases, leaving 16 bases of the junction unmatched. The germline V gene encodes CDR1 SGHAT and CDR2 FQDESV (reference sequence). This CDR3 contains 18 residues. The CDR3 bases are TGTGCCAGCAGCACAAAAGCCAACAGGGGTAGGGGGAACACTGAAGCTTTCTTT. It specifies CASSTKANRGRGNTEAFF.

The rearrangement joins TRBV6-5 to TRBJ1-2; 8 nucleotides align to TRBD1. The CDR3 loop spans 14 amino acids. V lost 2 bases to trimming and J lost 3 bases; unmatched junction nucleotides: 2. The germline CDR1 and CDR2 sequences are MNHEY and SVGAGI. The CDR3 region is CASSYATGDYGYTF. The CDR3 coding sequence is TGTGCCAGCAGTTACGCGACAGGGGACTATGGCTACACCTTC.

A word on this clonotype: A clone one base away is much larger, so this may be a read error. The V and J genes are TRBV9 and TRBJ1-2; a weak D match, TRBD1 (5 bases). CDR3 length: 14 amino acids. CDR1 and CDR2 (germline): SGDLS, YYNGEE. For the CDR3, the DNA is TGTGCCAGCAGCGTAGGCCAGGGAGGTCTTGGCTACGCCTTC. It translates to CASSVGQGGLGYAF.

In its sample, this clonotype was seen a few times. The chain employs TRBV2 and TRBJ2-1; D possibly uses TRBD1 or TRBD2 (5 bases each). The germline V and J ends were trimmed by 4 bases and 7 bases, with 14 bases remaining between them. This CDR3 contains 14 residues. Germline loops: CDR1 SNHLY, CDR2 FYNNEI. The CDR3 spells CASSARDGLNEQFF. DNA of the CDR3: TGTGCCAGCAGTGCACGGGACGGTCTAAATGAGCAGTTCTTC.

The sample holds many counts of this clonotype. The chain recombines TRBV5-1 with TRBJ2-7; 15 bases map to TRBD2. This CDR3 contains 17 residues. V shed 3 bases, J shed 4 bases, and the junction held 8 bases outside the gene matches. Germline V gene lookup returns CDR1 SGHRS and CDR2 YFSETQ. The CDR3 sequence is CASSSGLAGGRVYEQYF. CDR3 nucleotides: TGCGCCAGCAGCTCCGGACTAGCGGGAGGGAGAGTGTACGAGCAGTACTTC.

The sample holds many counts of this clonotype. The chain couples TRBV12-3 or TRBV12-4 to TRBJ2-3; 10 bases map to TRBD2. The J segment lost 6 bases and the V segment lost 5 bases, leaving 11 bases of the junction unmatched. The CDR3 consists of 16 residues. CDR3 amino acids: CASSPGLAVGRDTQYF. The CDR3 region has the DNA TGTGCCAGCAGTCCAGGACTAGCGGTCGGTAGGGATACGCAGTATTTT.

This clonotype was counted ten times or more. The chain links TRBV20-1 to TRBJ1-2, with unresolved D. CDR3 length: 14 residues. Germline-derived CDR1 and CDR2 are DFQATT and SNEGSKA (reference sequence). Trimming took off 5 bases at V and 0 bases at J, with 13 bases between the two ends. CDR3 coding DNA: TGCAGTGCTGCCGACCAGAATCCTAACTATGGCTACACCTTC. Its protein product is CSAADQNPNYGYTF.

The chain uses TRBV7-8 and TRBJ1-2, with D perhaps matching TRBD1 (5 bases). This CDR3 has 11 amino acids. Germline values: CDR1 SGHVS, CDR2 FQNEAQ. V was trimmed by 10 bases and J by 3 bases, leaving 9 bases between them. The CDR3 region is CATWGYYGYTF. The DNA for the CDR3 is TGTGCCACATGGGGGTACTATGGCTACACCTTC.

The CDR3 region is CASSSDPTGRSNQPQHF. For the CDR3, the DNA is TGTGCCAGCAGCTCAGACCCGACAGGGCGGAGCAATCAGCCCCAGCATTTT. The V gene is TRBV7-6, the J gene TRBJ1-5; 7 positions match TRBD1. The ends lost 4 bases at V and 1 base at J; junction bases unmatched: 10. Germline assignment: CDR1 SGHVS and CDR2 FNYEAQ. This CDR3 comprises 17 residues.

This clonotype was found a few times. Compared with germline, one end of the junction differs, possibly owing to a read error. The chain is built from TRBV4-1 and TRBJ1-1; tentatively, D is TRBD1 (5 bases). CDR3 size: 15 residues. In germline, CDR1 is MGHRA, CDR2 YSYEKL. CDR3 nucleotides: TGCGCCAGCAGCCGAGTAACAGCCCGTTTTACCGGGGGATCCTTT. Translating it yields CASSRVTARFTGGSF.

In the case of this clonotype: With a much larger clone just one base away, this may be a read error. The V gene is TRBV12-3 or TRBV12-4, the J gene TRBJ1-3; TRBD1 is a possible D gene (5 bases). This CDR3 has 16 amino acids. Trimming took 3 bases from V and 0 from J, leaving 12 bases between them. CDR3 nucleotides: TGTGCCAGCAGTTTGGGGGGACTGCACTCTGGAAACACCATATATTTT. This codes for CASSLGGLHSGNTIYF.

This clonotype occurred many times. The J gene is TRBJ1-1, the V gene TRBV20-1; D possibly corresponds to TRBD1 (5 bases). The CDR3 extends over 11 amino acids. Deletions cut 5 bases from V and 12 bases from J, with 16 bases between. Germline-derived CDR1 and CDR2 are DFQATT and SNEGSKA (reference sequence). CDR3 in amino acids: CSAPRETVSFF. The CDR3, as DNA: TGCAGTGCTCCACGAGAGACAGTCTCTTTCTTT.

The gene calls are TRBV20-1 and TRBJ2-7, with D perhaps TRBD2 (5 bases). The CDR3 is made up of 13 amino acids. The V end was cut by 6 bases, the J end by 5 bases, with 17 bases between. Germline CDR1 reads DFQATT; CDR2 reads SNEGSKA (reference sequence). CDR3 nucleotide sequence: TGCAGTGCCGCCATAGCGTCCATCAACGAGCAGTACTTC. This translates into CSAAIASINEQYF.

The table lists this clonotype with a few counts. This rearrangement joins TRBV12-3 or TRBV12-4 to TRBJ2-5, with D tentatively TRBD2 (5 bases). V dropped 3 bases and J dropped 5 bases, with 10 bases sitting between them. The CDR3 loop spans 13 amino acids. In DNA form, the CDR3 reads TGTGCCAGCAGTTTCCGCCTAGCTGAGACCCAGTACTTC. Translating gives CASSFRLAETQYF.

The table lists this clonotype with a few counts. The V call is TRBV5-4, the J call TRBJ2-4, with D hard to call. Per the germline V gene, CDR1 is SGHNT and CDR2 is YYREEE (reference sequence). V was trimmed by 7 bases and J by 0 bases, leaving 17 bases between them. The CDR3 sequence is 16 residues long. The CDR3: CASSQYVEGAKNIQYF. The DNA for the CDR3 is TGTGCCAGCTCCCAGTATGTGGAAGGAGCCAAAAACATTCAGTACTTC. The complete variable domain, with remaining parts taken from reference TRBV5-4 and TRBJ2-4, reads ETGVTQSPTHLIKTRGQQVTLRCSSQSGHNTVSWYQQALGQGPQFIFQYYREEENGRGNFPPRFSGLQFPNYSSELNVNALELDDSALYLCASSQYVEGAKNIQYFGAGTRLSVL.

This clonotype was detected once. V gene TRBV5-1 combines with J gene TRBJ2-7; 8 bases are a match to TRBD1. The CDR3 length is 16 residues. Germline V gene lookup returns CDR1 SGHRS and CDR2 YFSETQ. V was clipped by 0 bases and J by 2 bases; unmatched bases: 7. The CDR3 bases are TGCGCCAGCAGCTTGGGGTCCGGGACAGGCGCCTACGAGCAGTACTTC. Residues: CASSLGSGTGAYEQYF.

In its sample, this clonotype was seen a few times. The CDR3 nucleotides read TGTGCCAGCAGCTTATGGACAGGGAGTCTCACTGAAGCTTTCTTT. Amino acid sequence: CASSLWTGSLTEAFF. The chain carries TRBV7-6 and TRBJ1-1; 8 nucleotides line up with TRBD1. Per the germline V gene, CDR1 is SGHVS and CDR2 is FNYEAQ. The CDR3 is 15 residues long. Losses at the gene ends were 2 bases for V and 4 bases for J; bases not matched to a gene: 6.

This clonotype occurred many times. The chain has TRBV20-1 and TRBJ1-5; D is unresolved. This CDR3 is built from 12 residues. Trimming stripped 2 bases from V and 5 bases from J, with 7 bases between. From germline, CDR1 is DFQATT and CDR2 SNEGSKA (reference sequence). The DNA for the CDR3 is TGCAGTGCTAGAACTCCAGATCAGCCCCAGCATTTT. Protein product: CSARTPDQPQHF.

Note on this clonotype: This could be a read error, since a much larger clone is one nucleotide away. The chain recombines TRBV5-1 with TRBJ2-2; D tentatively reads TRBD1 or TRBD2 (5 bases each). Germline lookup yields CDR1 SGHRS and CDR2 YFSETQ. The CDR3 length is 17 residues. CDR3: CASSLNRPPLNTGVLFF. In DNA form, the CDR3 reads TGCGCCAGCAGCTTGAACAGGCCGCCCCTAAACACCGGGGTGCTGTTTTTT.

This clonotype was recorded many times. V gene TRBV7-8 combines with J gene TRBJ2-7; a weak D match, TRBD1 (6 bases). This CDR3 region has 14 residues. V lost 5 bases to trimming and J lost 0 bases, with 11 bases between them. Germline V gene data show CDR1 as SGHVS and CDR2 as FQNEAQ. CDR3 in DNA: TGTGCCAGCAGCCCAACAGGGTCCTCCTACGAGCAGTACTTC. Translated: CASSPTGSSYEQYF.

V is TRBV5-1 and J is TRBJ1-5, with D possibly being TRBD1 (5 bases). From germline, CDR1 is SGHRS and CDR2 YFSETQ. This CDR3 has 15 amino acids. The V and J ends lost 3 bases and 4 bases respectively, with 14 bases between them. Here the CDR3 reads CASSWGVGGNQPQHF. For the CDR3, the DNA is TGCGCCAGCAGCTGGGGAGTCGGGGGGAATCAGCCCCAGCATTTT.

The chain joins TRBV10-2 to TRBJ2-7; 9 nucleotides agree with TRBD2. The CDR3 is made up of 15 amino acids. Germline lookup yields CDR1 WSHSY and CDR2 SAAADI. The V segment lost 7 bases and the J segment 6 bases; nucleotides outside the gene matches: 13. The CDR3 DNA follows: TGCGCCAGCACGTCGACTAGCGGTTCCCCTGGCGAGCAGTACTTC. It is translated as CASTSTSGSPGEQYF.

This clonotype came up once. The rearrangement joins TRBV29-1 to TRBJ1-1; 9 bases match TRBD1. The V segment lost 8 bases and the J segment 10 bases; nucleotides outside the gene matches: 11. The CDR3 extends over 12 amino acids. Germline-derived CDR1 and CDR2 are SQVTM and ANQGSEA. The CDR3 sequence: CSTAGQGSPAFF. The CDR3 coding sequence is TGCAGCACTGCAGGACAGGGGTCCCCAGCTTTCTTT.

This clonotype has at least ten counts. The V and J genes are TRBV4-1 and TRBJ1-5; 7 bases fit TRBD1. The CDR3 is 13 amino acids. Germline V gene data show CDR1 as MGHRA and CDR2 as YSYEKL. The ends lost 8 bases at V and 3 bases at J; junction bases unmatched: 4. For the CDR3, the DNA is TGCGCCAGCGGGGGACAGAACAATCAGCCCCAGCATTTT. It translates to CASGGQNNQPQHF.

V usage is TRBV20-1 and J usage is TRBJ2-7; 10 bases align to TRBD2. The CDR3 spans 16 residues. V dropped 0 bases and J dropped 2; count of bases not matched to a gene: 7. Germline CDR1 DFQATT, CDR2 SNEGSKA (reference sequence). The CDR3 is CSARDWEREGPYEQYF. CDR3 nucleotides: TGCAGTGCTAGAGATTGGGAGCGGGAGGGCCCCTACGAGCAGTACTTC.

The rearrangement links TRBV20-1 to TRBJ2-7, with 11 bases lining up with TRBD2. The CDR3 contains 15 residues. Looked up from germline, CDR1 is DFQATT and CDR2 is SNEGSKA (reference sequence). V lost 4 bases and J lost 7; bases outside the gene matches: 12. Written as DNA, the CDR3 is TGCAGTGCTACTCCCGGGACTAGCGGTTCTTGGGAGCAGTACTTC. Its protein product is CSATPGTSGSWEQYF.